The 9 T cell receptor beta chains in this list originate from one sample, sequenced in a study of T cell responses to AZD1222 COVID-19 vaccine. Clones were sequenced by immunoSEQ multiplex PCR, and TCRdb holds only the in-frame ones, with some missing. The sample records around 170,000 clones, about 90% being singletons. The sample consisted of peripheral blood, taken 28 days after the second AZD1222 dose. Every receptor here comes from an adult who received the AZD1222 COVID-19 vaccine.

This clone was detected once. The rearrangement links TRBV19 to TRBJ2-5; 11 bases match TRBD2. CDR1 LNHDA and CDR2 SQIVND come from the germline V gene (reference sequence). The trim removed 4 bases at V and 5 bases at J, leaving 9 bases unmatched. This CDR3 has 16 amino acids. CDR3 in amino acids: CASSNPGLAVLETQYF. DNA of the CDR3: TGTGCCAGTAGTAACCCGGGACTAGCGGTTTTGGAGACCCAGTACTTC.

The chain has TRBV5-4 and TRBJ2-1; 9 bases map to TRBD1. V was clipped by 4 bases and J by 3 bases; unmatched bases: 8. Germline V CDR1 and CDR2: SGHNT, YYREEE (reference sequence). The length of the CDR3 is 16 residues. The CDR3 region has the DNA TGTGCCAGCAGCAAAACCGGGACAGGGTTCTACAATGAGCAGTTCTTC. Translation gives CASSKTGTGFYNEQFF.

V and J are TRBV10-3 and TRBJ1-5, with TRBD1 matching 9 bases. Germline V gives CDR1 ENHRY, CDR2 SYGVKD. J gave up 5 bases and V 8 bases, and 7 bases lay outside the gene matches. The CDR3 extends over 14 amino acids. CDR3 DNA: TGTGCCATCGGTACTACAGGGGGCGATCAGCCCCAGCATTTT. The encoded protein is CAIGTTGGDQPQHF.

The V and J genes are TRBV9 and TRBJ1-1; no firm D call. Trimming removed 0 bases at V and 4 bases at J, with 19 bases between. Germline V lookup: CDR1 SGDLS, CDR2 YYNGEE. The CDR3 has 17 residues. CDR3 sequence reads: CASSVVGLGRDGTEAFF. CDR3 nucleotide sequence: TGTGCCAGCAGCGTAGTTGGTTTAGGCCGGGATGGCACTGAAGCTTTCTTT. Variable domain in full (rest from reference TRBV9 and TRBJ1-1): DSGVTQTPKHLITATGQRVTLRCSPRSGDLSVYWYQQSLDQGLQFLIQYYNGEERAKGNILERFSAQQFPDLHSELNLSSLELGDSALYFCASSVVGLGRDGTEAFFGQGTRLTVV.

The V call is TRBV7-9, the J call TRBJ1-2, with a possible D match to TRBD1 (5 bases). The germline V and J ends were trimmed by 0 bases and 2 bases, with 10 bases remaining between them. This CDR3 spans 15 amino acids. Germline assignment: CDR1 SEHNR and CDR2 FQNEAQ (reference sequence). The DNA for the CDR3 is TGTGCCAGCAGCTTAGCCGGGACGTTCAACTATGGCTACACCTTC. Translated, it gives CASSLAGTFNYGYTF.

The rearrangement uses TRBV6-4 and TRBJ1-5; D unclear. Germline CDR1 MRHNA, CDR2 SNTAGT. This CDR3 spans 13 amino acids. The germline V and J ends were trimmed by 3 bases and 0 bases, with 3 bases remaining between them. CDR3 coding DNA: TGTGCCAGCAGTGAGGGTAGCAATCAGCCCCAGCATTTT. Translation gives CASSEGSNQPQHF.

The V and J genes are TRBV6-5 and TRBJ2-7, with a weak D call TRBD1 (6 bases). The germline V and J ends were trimmed by 6 bases and 1 base, with 13 bases remaining between them. CDR1 MNHEY and CDR2 SVGAGI come from the germline V gene. The CDR3 totals 14 residues. The CDR3 region is CASRGTGNSYEQYF. The CDR3 DNA is TGTGCCAGCAGGGGCACAGGGAATTCCTACGAGCAGTACTTC.

The genes are TRBV6-6 and TRBJ2-3; TRBD1 might be the D (6 bases). Germline CDR1 is MNHNY and CDR2 is SVGAGI (reference sequence). This CDR3 has 16 amino acids. V was pared by 5 bases and J by 0 bases, with 15 bases between. The CDR3 nucleotides read TGTGCCAGCAGTCGACAGGCAGGGGTTAGCACAGATACGCAGTATTTT. Amino acids: CASSRQAGVSTDTQYF.

The chain is built from TRBV5-1 and TRBJ1-5; D unresolved. Per the germline V gene, CDR1 is SGHRS and CDR2 is YFSETQ. The germline V and J ends were trimmed by 4 bases and 5 bases, with 13 bases remaining between them. The CDR3 covers 14 residues. Here the CDR3 reads CASSLHGGDQPQHF. Written as DNA, the CDR3 is TGCGCCAGCAGCCTACACGGCGGGGATCAGCCCCAGCATTTT. The whole variable domain, filled in from reference TRBV5-1 and TRBJ1-5, reads KAGVTQTPRYLIKTRGQQVTLSCSPISGHRSVSWYQQTPGQGLQFLFEYFSETQRNKGNFPGRFSGRQFSNSRSEMNVSTLELGDSALYLCASSLHGGDQPQHFGDGTRLSIL.